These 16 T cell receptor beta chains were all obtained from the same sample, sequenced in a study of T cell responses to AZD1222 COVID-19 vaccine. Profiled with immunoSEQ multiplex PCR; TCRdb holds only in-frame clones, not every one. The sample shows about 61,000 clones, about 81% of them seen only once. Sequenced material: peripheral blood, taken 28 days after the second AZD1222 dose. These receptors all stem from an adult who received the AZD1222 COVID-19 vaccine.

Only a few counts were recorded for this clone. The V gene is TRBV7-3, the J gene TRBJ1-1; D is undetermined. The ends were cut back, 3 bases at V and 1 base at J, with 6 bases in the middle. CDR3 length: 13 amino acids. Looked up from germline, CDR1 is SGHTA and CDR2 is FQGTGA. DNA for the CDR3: TGTGCCAGCAGCTTGCTACAGAACACTGAAGCTTTCTTT. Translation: CASSLLQNTEAFF. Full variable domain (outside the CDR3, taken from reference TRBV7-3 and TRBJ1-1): GAGVSQTPSNKVTEKGKYVELRCDPISGHTALYWYRQSLGQGPEFLIYFQGTGAADDSGLPNDRFFAVRPEGSVSTLKIQRTERGDSAVYLCASSLLQNTEAFFGQGTRLTVV.

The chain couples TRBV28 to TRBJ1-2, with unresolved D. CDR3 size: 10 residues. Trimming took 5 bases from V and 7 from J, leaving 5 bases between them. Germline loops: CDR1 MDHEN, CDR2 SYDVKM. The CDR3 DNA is TGTGCCAGCAGTGGACCTGGCTACACCTTC. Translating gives CASSGPGYTF.

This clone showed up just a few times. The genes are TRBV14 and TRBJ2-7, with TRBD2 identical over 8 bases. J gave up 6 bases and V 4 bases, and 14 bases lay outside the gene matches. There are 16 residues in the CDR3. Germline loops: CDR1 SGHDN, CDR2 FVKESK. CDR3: CASSPIGGGFPTEQYF. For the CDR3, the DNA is TGTGCCAGCAGCCCTATCGGGGGGGGATTTCCTACCGAGCAGTACTTC.

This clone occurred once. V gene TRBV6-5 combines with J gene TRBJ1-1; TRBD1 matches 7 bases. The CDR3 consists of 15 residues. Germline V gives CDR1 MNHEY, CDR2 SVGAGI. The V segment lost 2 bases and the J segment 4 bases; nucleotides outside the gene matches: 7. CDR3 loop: CASSYAETGITEAFF. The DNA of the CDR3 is TGTGCCAGCAGTTACGCGGAGACAGGGATCACTGAAGCTTTCTTT.

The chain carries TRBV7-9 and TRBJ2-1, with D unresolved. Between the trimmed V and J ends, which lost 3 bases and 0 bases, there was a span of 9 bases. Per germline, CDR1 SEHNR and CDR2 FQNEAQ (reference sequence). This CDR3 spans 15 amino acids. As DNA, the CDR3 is TGTGCCAGCAGCTTTGGCCACCCCTCCTACAATGAGCAGTTCTTC. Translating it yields CASSFGHPSYNEQFF.

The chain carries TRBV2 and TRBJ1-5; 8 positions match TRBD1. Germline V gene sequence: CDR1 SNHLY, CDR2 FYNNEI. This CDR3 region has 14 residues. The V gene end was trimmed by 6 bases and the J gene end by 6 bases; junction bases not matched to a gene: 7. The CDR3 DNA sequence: TGTGCCAGCAGCAGGACAGGGCTCGGTCAGCCCCAGCATTTT. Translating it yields CASSRTGLGQPQHF.

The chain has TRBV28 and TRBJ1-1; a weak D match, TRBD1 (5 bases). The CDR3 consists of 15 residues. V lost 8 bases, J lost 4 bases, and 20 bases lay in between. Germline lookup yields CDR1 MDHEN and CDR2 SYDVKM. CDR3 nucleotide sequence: TGTGCCAGCTCAAGCCTCTCAGGGAGTTCCACTGAAGCTTTCTTT. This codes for CASSSLSGSSTEAFF.

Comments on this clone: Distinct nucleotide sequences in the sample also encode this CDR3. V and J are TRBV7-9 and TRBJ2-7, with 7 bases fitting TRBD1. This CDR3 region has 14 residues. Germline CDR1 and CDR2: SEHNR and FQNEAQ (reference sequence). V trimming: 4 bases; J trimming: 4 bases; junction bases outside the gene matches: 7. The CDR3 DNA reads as TGTGCCAGCAGCTCGGGACAGCGACCATACGAGCAGTACTTC. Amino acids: CASSSGQRPYEQYF.

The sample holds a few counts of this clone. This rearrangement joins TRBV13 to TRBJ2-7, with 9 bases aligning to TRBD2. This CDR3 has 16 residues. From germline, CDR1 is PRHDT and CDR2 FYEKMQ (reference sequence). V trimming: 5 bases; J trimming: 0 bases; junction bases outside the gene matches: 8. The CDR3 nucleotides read TGTGCCAGCAGCCAACAGGCGGGAGGGATCTCCTACGAGCAGTACTTC. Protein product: CASSQQAGGISYEQYF.

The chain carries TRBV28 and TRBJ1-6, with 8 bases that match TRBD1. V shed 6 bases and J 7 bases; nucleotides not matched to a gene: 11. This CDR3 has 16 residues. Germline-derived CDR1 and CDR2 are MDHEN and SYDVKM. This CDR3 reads CASSLPTGTGNSPLHF. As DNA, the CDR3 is TGTGCCAGCAGCTTACCCACAGGGACAGGAAATTCACCCCTCCACTTT.

The CDR3 sequence: CASSQGSGQPQHF. Written as DNA, the CDR3 is TGTGCCAGCAGCCAGGGATCGGGTCAGCCCCAGCATTTT. The chain is built from TRBV3-1 (or the pseudogene TRBV3-2) and TRBJ1-5; unclear D gene. Trimming removed 3 bases from V and 6 bases from J, with 9 bases in between. CDR3 length: 13 residues. Germline V gives CDR1 LGHDT, CDR2 YNNKEL (reference sequence).

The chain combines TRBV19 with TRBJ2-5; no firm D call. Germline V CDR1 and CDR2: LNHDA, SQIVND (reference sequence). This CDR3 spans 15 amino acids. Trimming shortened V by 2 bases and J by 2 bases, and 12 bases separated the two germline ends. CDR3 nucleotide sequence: TGTGCCAGTAGTATAACCACGACCTCGCAAGAGACCCAGTACTTC. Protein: CASSITTTSQETQYF.

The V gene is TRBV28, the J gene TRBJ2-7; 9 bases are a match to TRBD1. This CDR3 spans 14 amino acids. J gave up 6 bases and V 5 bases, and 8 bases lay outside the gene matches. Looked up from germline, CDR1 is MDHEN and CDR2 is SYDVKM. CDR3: CASSLPTGGPEQYF. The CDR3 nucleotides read TGTGCCAGCAGTCTCCCGACAGGGGGGCCCGAGCAGTACTTC.

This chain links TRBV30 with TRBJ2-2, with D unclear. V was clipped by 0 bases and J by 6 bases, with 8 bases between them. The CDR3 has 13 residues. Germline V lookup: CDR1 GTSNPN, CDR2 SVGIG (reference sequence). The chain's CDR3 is CAWSVHSSGELFF. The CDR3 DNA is TGTGCCTGGAGTGTACACTCGTCCGGGGAGCTGTTTTTT. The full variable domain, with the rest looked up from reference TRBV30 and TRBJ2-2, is SQTIHQWPATLVQPVGSPLSLECTVEGTSNPNLYWYRQAAGRGLQLLFYSVGIGQISSEVPQNLSASRPQDRQFILSSKKLLLSDSGFYLCAWSVHSSGELFFGEGSRLTVL.

CDR3 bases: TGTGCCAGCAGCCAAACCTCTAGCAGACACACAGATACGCAGTATTTT. Residues: CASSQTSSRHTDTQYF. This chain uses TRBV7-2 with TRBJ2-3; weak D call: TRBD2 (5 bases). The V end was cut by 5 bases, the J end by 2 bases, with 17 bases between. Germline V lookup: CDR1 SGHTA, CDR2 FQGNSA. The CDR3 extends over 16 amino acids.

CDR3 sequence reads: CAKKAGSLTGELFF. CDR3 bases: TGTGCCAAAAAAGCGGGAAGTTTGACCGGGGAGCTGTTTTTT. The rearrangement uses TRBV6-5 and TRBJ2-2; 7 bases line up with TRBD2. J lost 5 bases, V lost 10 bases, and 10 bases had no gene match. The germline V gene encodes CDR1 MNHEY and CDR2 SVGAGI. There are 14 residues in the CDR3.